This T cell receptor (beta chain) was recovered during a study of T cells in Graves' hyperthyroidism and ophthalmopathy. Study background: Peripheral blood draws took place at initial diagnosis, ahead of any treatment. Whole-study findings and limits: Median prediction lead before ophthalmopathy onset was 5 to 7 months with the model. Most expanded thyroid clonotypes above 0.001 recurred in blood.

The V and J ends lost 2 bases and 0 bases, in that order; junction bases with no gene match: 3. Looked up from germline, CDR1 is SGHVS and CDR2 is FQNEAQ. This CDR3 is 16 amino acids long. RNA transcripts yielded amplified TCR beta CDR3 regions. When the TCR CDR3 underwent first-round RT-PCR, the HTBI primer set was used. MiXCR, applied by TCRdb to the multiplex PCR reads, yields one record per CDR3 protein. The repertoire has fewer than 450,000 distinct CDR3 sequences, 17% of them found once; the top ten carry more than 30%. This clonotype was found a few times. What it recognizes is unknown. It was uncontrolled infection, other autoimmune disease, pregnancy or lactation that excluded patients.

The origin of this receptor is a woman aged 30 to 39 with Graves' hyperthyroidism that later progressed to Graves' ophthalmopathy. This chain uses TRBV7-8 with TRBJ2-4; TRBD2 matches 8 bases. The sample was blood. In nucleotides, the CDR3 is TGTGCCAGCAGCTTAACGGGGGGGGCAGCCAAAAACATTCAGTACTTC. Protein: CASSLTGGAAKNIQYF.